Described below is a single TCR beta chain sequence and its context. The CDR3 length is 14 residues. The V gene's germline CDR1 is MDHEN and CDR2 SYDVKM. The J segment lost 8 bases and the V segment lost 10 bases, leaving 14 bases of the junction unmatched. The record originates from a study of blood T cell repertoires in COVID-19. Clones were read by immunoSEQ multiplex PCR, and TCRdb kept only the in-frame ones, dropping some. The repertoire consists of about 230,000 clones, with around four fifths occurring once and the leading ten covering under 3%. The chain employs TRBV28 and TRBJ2-1, with 7 positions matching TRBD2. Material: peripheral blood. The source of this sequence is a woman aged 70-85 years with active or convalescent COVID-19. This CDR3 reads CAIPAGVGSYEQFF. DNA of the CDR3: TGTGCCATACCGGCGGGGGTTGGTAGCTATGAGCAGTTCTTC.